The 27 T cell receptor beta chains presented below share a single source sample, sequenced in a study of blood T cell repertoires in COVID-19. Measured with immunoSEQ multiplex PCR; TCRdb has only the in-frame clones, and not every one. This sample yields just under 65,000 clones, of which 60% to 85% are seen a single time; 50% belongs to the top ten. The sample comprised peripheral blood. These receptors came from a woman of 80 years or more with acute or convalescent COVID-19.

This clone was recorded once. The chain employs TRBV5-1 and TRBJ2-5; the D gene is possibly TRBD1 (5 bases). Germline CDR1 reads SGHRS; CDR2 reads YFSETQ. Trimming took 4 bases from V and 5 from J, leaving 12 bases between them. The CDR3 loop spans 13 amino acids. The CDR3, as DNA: TGCGCCAGCAGCCTTGGGGCCCGGGAGACCCAGTACTTC. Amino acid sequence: CASSLGARETQYF.

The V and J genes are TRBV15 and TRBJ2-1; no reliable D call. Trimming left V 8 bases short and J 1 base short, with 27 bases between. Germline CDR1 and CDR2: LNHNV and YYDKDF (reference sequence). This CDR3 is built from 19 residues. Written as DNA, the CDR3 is TGTGCCACCGAATTCTCCCCAGACCGCGGCGGAAATTCCTACAATGAGCAGTTCTTC. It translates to CATEFSPDRGGNSYNEQFF.

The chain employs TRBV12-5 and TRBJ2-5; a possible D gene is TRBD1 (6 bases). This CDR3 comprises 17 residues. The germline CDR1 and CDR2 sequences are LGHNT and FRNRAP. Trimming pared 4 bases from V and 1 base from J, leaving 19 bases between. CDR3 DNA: TGTGCTAGTGGTTCACCCCCACAGGGTTGGATCCAAGAGACCCAGTACTTC. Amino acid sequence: CASGSPPQGWIQETQYF.

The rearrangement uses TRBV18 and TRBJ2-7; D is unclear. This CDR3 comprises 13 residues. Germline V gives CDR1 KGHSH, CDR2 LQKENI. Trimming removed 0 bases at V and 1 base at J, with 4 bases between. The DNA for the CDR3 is TGTGCCAGCTCACCACCCGGGTCCTACGAGCAGTACTTC. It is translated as CASSPPGSYEQYF.

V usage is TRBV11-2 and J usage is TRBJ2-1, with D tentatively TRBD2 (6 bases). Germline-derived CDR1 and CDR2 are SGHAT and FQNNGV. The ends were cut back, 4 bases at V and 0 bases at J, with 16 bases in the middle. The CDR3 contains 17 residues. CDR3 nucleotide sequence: TGTGCCAGCAGCTACGCTACTAGCCGTCACTCCTACAATGAGCAGTTCTTC. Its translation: CASSYATSRHSYNEQFF.

The CDR3 DNA reads as TGTGCCAGCAGTTCCCCCGGAGGAGGGGACGAGCAGTACTTC. As protein: CASSSPGGGDEQYF. The J gene is TRBJ2-7, the V gene TRBV28, with D possibly being TRBD2 (6 bases). This CDR3 region has 14 residues. Between the trimmed V and J ends, which lost 4 bases and 5 bases, there was a span of 15 bases. The germline CDR1 and CDR2 sequences are MDHEN and SYDVKM.

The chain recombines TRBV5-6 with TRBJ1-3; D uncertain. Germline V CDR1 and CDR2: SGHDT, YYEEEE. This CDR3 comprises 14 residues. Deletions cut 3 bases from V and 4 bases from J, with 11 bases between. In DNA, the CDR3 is TGTGCCAGCAGCTCGACGGGTACGGGAAACACCATATATTTT. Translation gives CASSSTGTGNTIYF.

Here the CDR3 reads CASSQGLADYYEQYF. The CDR3 nucleotides are TGTGCCAGCAGCCAAGGACTAGCGGACTACTACGAGCAGTACTTC. The V call is TRBV14, the J call TRBJ2-7; the match to TRBD2 covers 9 bases. CDR1 and CDR2 (germline): SGHDN, FVKESK. The CDR3 length is 15 residues. Trimming at V came to 1 base and at J to 3 bases, leaving 4 bases not matched to a gene.

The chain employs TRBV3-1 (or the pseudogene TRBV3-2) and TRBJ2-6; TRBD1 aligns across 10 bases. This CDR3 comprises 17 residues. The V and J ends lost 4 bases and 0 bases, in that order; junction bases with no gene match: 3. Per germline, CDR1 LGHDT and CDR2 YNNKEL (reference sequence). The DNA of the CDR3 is TGTGCCAGCAGCCGGGGACAGGGGAACTCTGGGGCCAACGTCCTGACTTTC. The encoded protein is CASSRGQGNSGANVLTF.

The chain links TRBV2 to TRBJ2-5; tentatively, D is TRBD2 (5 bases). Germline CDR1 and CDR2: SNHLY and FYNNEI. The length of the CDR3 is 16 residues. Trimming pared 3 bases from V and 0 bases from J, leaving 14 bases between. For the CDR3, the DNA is TGTGCCAGCAGTGAGGCGCAGTGGAGGCACCAAGAGACCCAGTACTTC. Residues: CASSEAQWRHQETQYF.

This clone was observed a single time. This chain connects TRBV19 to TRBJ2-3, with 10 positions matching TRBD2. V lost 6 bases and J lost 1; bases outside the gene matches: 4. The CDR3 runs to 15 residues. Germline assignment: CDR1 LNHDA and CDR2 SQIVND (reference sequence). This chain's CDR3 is CASRPLAGRTDTQYF. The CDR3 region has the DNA TGTGCCAGTAGACCACTAGCGGGACGCACAGATACGCAGTATTTT.

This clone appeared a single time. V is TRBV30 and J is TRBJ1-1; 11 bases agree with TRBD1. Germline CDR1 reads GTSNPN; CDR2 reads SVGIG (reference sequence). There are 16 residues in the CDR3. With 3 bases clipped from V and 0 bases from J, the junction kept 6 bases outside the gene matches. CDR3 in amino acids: CAWSGTGGAMNTEAFF. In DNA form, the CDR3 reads TGTGCCTGGAGCGGGACAGGGGGAGCAATGAACACTGAAGCTTTCTTT.

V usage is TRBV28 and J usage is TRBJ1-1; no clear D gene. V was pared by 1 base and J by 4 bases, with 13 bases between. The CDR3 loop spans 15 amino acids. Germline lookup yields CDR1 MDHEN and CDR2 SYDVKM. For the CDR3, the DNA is TGTGCCAGCAGTTTATCCGGCAGGTTTCGCACTGAAGCTTTCTTT. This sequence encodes CASSLSGRFRTEAFF.

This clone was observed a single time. Written as DNA, the CDR3 is TGTGCCACGCCCGATGAGGGGGCTGGAACCGGGGAGCTGTTTTTT. Its translation: CATPDEGAGTGELFF. The chain employs TRBV24-1 and TRBJ2-2; 7 bases are a match to TRBD1. The CDR3 is 15 amino acids. Trimming cost V 10 bases and J 5 bases; bases outside gene matches: 12. The germline V gene has CDR1 KGHDR and CDR2 SFDVKD.

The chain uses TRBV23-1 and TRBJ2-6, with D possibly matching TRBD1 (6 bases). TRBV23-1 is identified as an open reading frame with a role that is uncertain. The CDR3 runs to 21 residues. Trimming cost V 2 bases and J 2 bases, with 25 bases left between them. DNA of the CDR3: TGCGCCAGCAGTCAAAAACGGGGCGGAACAGGGTCGTATCCTGGGGCCAACGTCCTGACTTTC. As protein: CASSQKRGGTGSYPGANVLTF.

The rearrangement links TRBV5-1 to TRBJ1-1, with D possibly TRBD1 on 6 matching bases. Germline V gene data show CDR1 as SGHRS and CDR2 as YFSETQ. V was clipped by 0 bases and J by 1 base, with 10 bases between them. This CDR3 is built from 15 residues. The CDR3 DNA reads TGCGCCAGCAGCTTGGCTCACAGGGCGAACACTGAAGCTTTCTTT. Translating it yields CASSLAHRANTEAFF.

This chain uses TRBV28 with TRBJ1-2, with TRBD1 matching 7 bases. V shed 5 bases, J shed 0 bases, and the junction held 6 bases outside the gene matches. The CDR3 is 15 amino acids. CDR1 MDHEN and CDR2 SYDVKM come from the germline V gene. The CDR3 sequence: CASSIPGQANYGYTF. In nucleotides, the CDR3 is TGTGCCAGCAGTATCCCAGGACAGGCTAACTATGGCTACACCTTC.

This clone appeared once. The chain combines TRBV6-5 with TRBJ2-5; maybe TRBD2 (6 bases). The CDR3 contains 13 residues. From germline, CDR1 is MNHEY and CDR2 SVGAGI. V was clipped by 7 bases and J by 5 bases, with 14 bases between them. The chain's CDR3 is CASTSVLWETQYF. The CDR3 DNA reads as TGTGCCAGCACTAGCGTGTTGTGGGAGACCCAGTACTTC.

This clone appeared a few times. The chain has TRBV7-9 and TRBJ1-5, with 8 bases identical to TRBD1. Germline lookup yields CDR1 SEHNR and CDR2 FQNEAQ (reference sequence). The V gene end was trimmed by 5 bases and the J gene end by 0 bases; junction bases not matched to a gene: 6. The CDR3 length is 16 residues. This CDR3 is CASSLGTGSSNQPQHF. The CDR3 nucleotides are TGTGCCAGCAGCCTCGGGACAGGTAGTAGCAATCAGCCCCAGCATTTT.

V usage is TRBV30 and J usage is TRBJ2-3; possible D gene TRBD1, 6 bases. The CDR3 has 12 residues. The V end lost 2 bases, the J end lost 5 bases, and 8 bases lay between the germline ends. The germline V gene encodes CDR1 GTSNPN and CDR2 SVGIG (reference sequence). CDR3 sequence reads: CAWSFRGDTQYF. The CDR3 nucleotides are TGTGCCTGGAGTTTCAGGGGAGATACGCAGTATTTT. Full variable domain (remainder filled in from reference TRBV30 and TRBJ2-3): SQTIHQWPATLVQPVGSPLSLECTVEGTSNPNLYWYRQAAGRGLQLLFYSVGIGQISSEVPQNLSASRPQDRQFILSSKKLLLSDSGFYLCAWSFRGDTQYFGPGTRLTVL.

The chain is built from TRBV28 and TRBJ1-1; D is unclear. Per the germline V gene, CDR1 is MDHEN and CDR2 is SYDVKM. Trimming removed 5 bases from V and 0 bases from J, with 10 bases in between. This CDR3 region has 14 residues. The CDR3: CASSQMALNTEAFF. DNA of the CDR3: TGTGCCAGCAGTCAAATGGCTCTGAACACTGAAGCTTTCTTT. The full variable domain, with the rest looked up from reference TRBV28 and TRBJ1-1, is DVKVTQSSRYLVKRTGEKVFLECVQDMDHENMFWYRQDPGLGLRLIYFSYDVKMKEKGDIPEGYSVSREKKERFSLILESASTNQTSMYLCASSQMALNTEAFFGQGTRLTVV.

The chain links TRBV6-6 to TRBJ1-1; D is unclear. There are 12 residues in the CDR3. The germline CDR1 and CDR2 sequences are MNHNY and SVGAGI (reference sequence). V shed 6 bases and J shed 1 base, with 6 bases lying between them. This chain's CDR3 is CASRRQNTEAFF. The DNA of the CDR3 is TGTGCCAGCAGGCGACAGAACACTGAAGCTTTCTTT.

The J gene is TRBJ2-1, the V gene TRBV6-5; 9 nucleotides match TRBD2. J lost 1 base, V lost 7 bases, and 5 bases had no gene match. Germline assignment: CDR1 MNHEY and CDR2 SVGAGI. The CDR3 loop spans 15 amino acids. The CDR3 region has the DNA TGTGCCAGCACACGGGCGGGAGGGTCCTACAATGAGCAGTTCTTC. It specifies CASTRAGGSYNEQFF.

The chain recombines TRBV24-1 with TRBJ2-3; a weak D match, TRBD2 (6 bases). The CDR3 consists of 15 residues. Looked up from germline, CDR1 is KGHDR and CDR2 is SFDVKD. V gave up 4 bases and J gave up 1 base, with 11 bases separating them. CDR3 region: CATSDAGPGTDTQYF. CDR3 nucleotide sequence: TGTGCCACCAGTGACGCGGGGCCGGGCACAGATACGCAGTATTTT.

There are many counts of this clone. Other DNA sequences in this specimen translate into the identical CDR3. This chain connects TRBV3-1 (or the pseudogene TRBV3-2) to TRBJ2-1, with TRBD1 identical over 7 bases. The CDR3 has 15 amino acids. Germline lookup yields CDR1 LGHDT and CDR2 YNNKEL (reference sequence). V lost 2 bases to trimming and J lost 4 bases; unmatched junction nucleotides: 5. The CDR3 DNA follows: TGTGCCAGCAGCCAATTGACAGGGACGTACAATGAGCAGTTCTTC. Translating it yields CASSQLTGTYNEQFF.

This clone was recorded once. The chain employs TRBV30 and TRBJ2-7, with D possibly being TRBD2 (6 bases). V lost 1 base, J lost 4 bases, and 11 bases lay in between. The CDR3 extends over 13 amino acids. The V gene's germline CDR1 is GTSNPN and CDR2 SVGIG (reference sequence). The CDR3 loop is CAWSGYGSYEQYF. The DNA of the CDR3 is TGTGCCTGGAGTGGTTACGGGAGTTACGAGCAGTACTTC.

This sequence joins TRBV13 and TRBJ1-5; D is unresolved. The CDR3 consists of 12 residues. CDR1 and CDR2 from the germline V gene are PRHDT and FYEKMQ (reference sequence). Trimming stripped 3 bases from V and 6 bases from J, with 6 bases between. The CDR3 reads CASSFAGQPQHF. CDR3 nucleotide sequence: TGTGCCAGCAGCTTCGCCGGTCAGCCCCAGCATTTT.